This record concerns one T cell receptor (beta chain) sequence. Trimming cost V 4 bases and J 0 bases, with 21 bases left between them. The CDR3 runs to 18 residues. Germline loops: CDR1 KGHSH, CDR2 LQKENI. The data were taken from a study of blood T cell repertoires in COVID-19. Under the authors' procedure: Using reference gene primer amplification, nucleated cell counts were estimated. Only in-frame clones appear in the TCRdb table, and some are missing; sequencing was by immunoSEQ multiplex PCR. D and trimming were read from the DNA, whereas the V and J calls and clone size are those reported in that table. The sample records over 250,000 clones, approximately 90% being singletons. The participants were between roughly 18 and 100 years old and came from some 25 US areas. Donors in Cohort 3 who had recovered were those with two negative PCRs, healthcare professional clearance, or resolution of their symptoms.

The chain has TRBV18 and TRBJ1-1, with D possibly TRBD1 on 5 matching bases. This clonotype originated in a woman younger than 30 who had recovered from COVID-19. The sample taken for sequencing was PBMCs or T cells enriched from blood (not recorded which). DNA of the CDR3: TGTGCCAGCTCACTCTTATGGGACTGGGATCTCATGAACACTGAAGCTTTCTTT. Translating it yields CASSLLWDWDLMNTEAFF.